Sequencing of this T cell receptor beta chain was carried out in a study of neurological immune-mediated disorders. This clonotype was seen at least ten times. PBMCs stored at -80 C, numbering 2 million, were the origin of the unsorted libraries. TCRdb ran MiXCR on the 5' RACE reads and lists one entry per CDR3 protein. Of roughly 74,000 distinct CDR3 sequences listed, approximately 5.2% are singletons. Germline CDR1 is LNHNV and CDR2 is YYDKDF (reference sequence). Trimming cost V 1 base and J 6 bases, with 6 bases left between them. This CDR3 comprises 13 residues. The sequence derives from a young man with multiple sclerosis. The V and J genes are TRBV15 and TRBJ2-2; D remains unclear. Sequencing was performed on PBMCs. The CDR3 DNA sequence: TGTGCCACCAGCAGAGGGTCGCCCGGGGAGCTGTTTTTT. As protein: CATSRGSPGELFF.